One sample yielded the 25 T cell receptor beta chains listed below, sequenced in a study of T cells in Graves' hyperthyroidism and ophthalmopathy. RNA transcripts yielded amplified TCR beta CDR3 regions. A set of HTBI primers served as the primers for a first-round RT-PCR of the TCR CDR3. TCRdb called the multiplex PCR reads again in MiXCR, with one record for every CDR3 protein. The sample holds some 360,000 distinct CDR3 sequences, over 15% seen once. Sequencing input: blood. Source of these receptors: a woman aged 40 to 55 with Graves' ophthalmopathy.

Ten or more counts support this clonotype. The chain carries TRBV30 and TRBJ2-7; 7 nucleotides line up with TRBD1. With V trimmed by 7 bases and J by 0 bases, 6 bases remained unmatched. The germline V gene has CDR1 GTSNPN and CDR2 SVGIG (reference sequence). There are 13 residues in the CDR3. The CDR3: CASQDRNSYEQYF. The CDR3 DNA is TGTGCCTCTCAGGACAGGAACTCCTACGAGCAGTACTTC. The entire variable domain, with the rest obtained from reference TRBV30 and TRBJ2-7, is as follows: SQTIHQWPATLVQPVGSPLSLECTVEGTSNPNLYWYRQAAGRGLQLLFYSVGIGQISSEVPQNLSASRPQDRQFILSSKKLLLSDSGFYLCASQDRNSYEQYFGPGTRLTVT.

The chain combines TRBV6-4 with TRBJ2-7; D is possibly TRBD1 (6 bases). The better agreement between TRBJ2-1 and the DNA end casts doubt on the J call. CDR1 is MRHNA, CDR2 SNTAGT, per germline. The CDR3 is made up of 17 amino acids. The CDR3 protein is CASSDPTGAQGPYEQFF. For the CDR3, the DNA is TGTGCCAGCAGTGACCCCACCGGGGCACAGGGTCCCTACGAGCAGTTCTTC.

This clonotype was seen at least ten times. This chain uses TRBV6-5 with TRBJ2-7, with D unclear. The germline V gene encodes CDR1 MNHEY and CDR2 SVGAGI. The CDR3 consists of 13 residues. Trimming removed 3 bases at V and 3 bases at J, with 9 bases between. CDR3 coding DNA: TGTGCCAGCAGTTATCTACTGCACTACGAGCAGTACTTC. Its translation: CASSYLLHYEQYF.

The chain links TRBV28 to TRBJ1-6; 7 bases are shared with TRBD1. The CDR3 runs to 16 residues. Germline values: CDR1 MDHEN, CDR2 SYDVKM. Trimming took 5 bases from V and 6 from J; bases not matched to a gene: 10. CDR3 coding DNA: TGTGCCAGCAGTCCCACACAGGGGCGGCTTAATTCACCCCTCCACTTT. The encoded protein is CASSPTQGRLNSPLHF.

Many counts were recorded for this clonotype. J is TRBJ2-2 and V is TRBV20-1, with a possible D match to TRBD2 (6 bases). The V gene lost 5 bases and the J gene lost 0 bases, with 10 bases spanning the gap. CDR1 DFQATT and CDR2 SNEGSKA come from the germline V gene (reference sequence). The CDR3 covers 14 residues. The CDR3 DNA is TGCAGTGCTTTGGGACTTGCGAACACCGGGGAGCTGTTTTTT. Amino acid sequence: CSALGLANTGELFF.

This clonotype occurred many times. The chain has TRBV12-3 or TRBV12-4 and TRBJ2-1, with 8 bases lining up with TRBD2. The V gene end was trimmed by 5 bases and the J gene end by 3 bases; junction bases not matched to a gene: 6. The CDR3 length is 15 residues. The CDR3 reads CASSGLALGYNEQFF. CDR3 DNA sequence: TGTGCCAGCAGTGGACTAGCCCTCGGCTACAATGAGCAGTTCTTC.

This clonotype was recorded many times. The chain recombines TRBV4-2 with TRBJ2-5, with D unresolved. V lost 1 base and J 2 bases, leaving 8 bases between the germline ends. The CDR3 totals 14 residues. The germline V gene encodes CDR1 LGHNA and CDR2 YNFKEQ. The CDR3 reads CASSQGLWQETQYF. DNA of the CDR3: TGTGCCAGCAGCCAAGGCCTGTGGCAAGAGACCCAGTACTTC.

In its sample, this clonotype was seen many times. V is TRBV27 and J is TRBJ1-2; possible D gene TRBD1, 5 bases. Trimming took 6 bases from V and 0 from J, leaving 17 bases between them. CDR1 is MNHEY and CDR2 is SMNVEV in the germline V gene (reference sequence). The CDR3 spans 16 residues. The CDR3 is CASRASGTRANYGYTF. CDR3 sequence (DNA): TGTGCCAGCAGAGCTTCAGGGACCAGAGCTAACTATGGCTACACCTTC.

This rearrangement joins TRBV25-1 to TRBJ2-7; 15 bases map to TRBD2. The CDR3 extends over 20 amino acids. Germline V gives CDR1 MGHDK, CDR2 SYGVNS. The trim removed 5 bases at V and 2 bases at J, leaving 16 bases unmatched. CDR3 in amino acids: CASSRLIGLAGGGSPYEQYF. CDR3 bases: TGTGCCAGCAGTCGACTCATCGGACTAGCGGGAGGGGGGTCGCCCTACGAGCAGTACTTC.

The sample holds many counts of this clonotype. The chain links TRBV28 to TRBJ2-7; tentative D call: TRBD2 (5 bases). The V and J ends lost 5 bases and 6 bases respectively, with 11 bases between them. CDR1 and CDR2 from the germline V gene are MDHEN and SYDVKM. The CDR3 is 12 amino acids. CDR3 sequence: CASSGGIREQYF. CDR3 sequence (DNA): TGTGCCAGCAGTGGAGGAATACGCGAGCAGTACTTC.

J is TRBJ1-5 and V is TRBV30; 8 bases are shared with TRBD1. This CDR3 region has 14 residues. After removal of 5 bases from V and 4 bases from J, the junction contained 7 bases not matched to a gene. CDR1 and CDR2 from the germline V gene are GTSNPN and SVGIG (reference sequence). CDR3 nucleotides: TGTGCCTGGGCCCTCGGACAGGGAAATCAGCCCCAGCATTTT. Encoded protein: CAWALGQGNQPQHF.

This chain uses TRBV19 with TRBJ2-3; TRBD2 matches at 15 bases. The CDR3 loop spans 19 amino acids. From germline, CDR1 is LNHDA and CDR2 SQIVND (reference sequence). V lost 4 bases to trimming and J lost 5 bases; unmatched junction nucleotides: 13. The CDR3 DNA is TGTGCCAGTAGTACTGCGGGACTAGCGGGAGGCCTTTGGGGAGATACGCAGTATTTT. This codes for CASSTAGLAGGLWGDTQYF. Full variable domain (remainder filled in from reference TRBV19 and TRBJ2-3): DGGITQSPKYLFRKEGQNVTLSCEQNLNHDAMYWYRQDPGQGLRLIYYSQIVNDFQKGDIAEGYSVSREKKESFPLTVTSAQKNPTAFYLCASSTAGLAGGLWGDTQYFGPGTRLTVL.

This clonotype has a count of ten or more. The chain has TRBV11-2 and TRBJ2-4, with 9 bases aligning to TRBD2. This CDR3 is 19 amino acids long. Germline V gene lookup returns CDR1 SGHAT and CDR2 FQNNGV. V lost 5 bases to trimming and J lost 6 bases; unmatched junction nucleotides: 20. CDR3 protein: CASSRRRVAGERSGNIQYF. CDR3 in DNA: TGTGCCAGCAGCCGCCGTAGGGTAGCGGGAGAGAGGTCGGGAAACATTCAGTACTTC. Complete variable domain (other parts from reference TRBV11-2 and TRBJ2-4): EAGVAQSPRYKIIEKRQSVAFWCNPISGHATLYWYQQILGQGPKLLIQFQNNGVVDDSQLPKDRFSAERLKGVDSTLKIQPAKLEDSAVYLCASSRRRVAGERSGNIQYFGAGTRLSVL.

This clonotype was observed many times. The chain employs TRBV7-8 and TRBJ2-7, with TRBD1 matching over 8 bases. Germline assignment: CDR1 SGHVS and CDR2 FQNEAQ. The CDR3 totals 14 residues. J lost 1 base, V lost 3 bases, and 2 bases had no gene match. Written as DNA, the CDR3 is TGTGCCAGCAGCTTTACAGGGGGGTCCTACGAGCAGTACTTC. It specifies CASSFTGGSYEQYF. The entire variable domain, with the rest obtained from reference TRBV7-8 and TRBJ2-7, is as follows: GAGVSQSPRYKVAKRGQDVALRCDPISGHVSLFWYQQALGQGPEFLTYFQNEAQLDKSGLPSDRFFAERPEGSVSTLKIQRTQQEDSAVYLCASSFTGGSYEQYFGPGTRLTVT.

This clonotype came up many times. The chain has TRBV6-5 and TRBJ1-5; D may be TRBD1 (6 bases). Germline loops: CDR1 MNHEY, CDR2 SVGAGI. The CDR3 length is 14 residues. V was clipped by 6 bases and J by 3 bases, with 12 bases between them. The CDR3 protein is CASRAGEFNQPQHF. The CDR3 DNA reads as TGTGCCAGCAGGGCAGGGGAATTCAATCAGCCCCAGCATTTT.

This clonotype appeared a few times. V is TRBV29-1 and J is TRBJ2-5, with 10 bases aligning to TRBD1. The germline CDR1 and CDR2 sequences are SQVTM and ANQGSEA. Unmatched junction bases numbered 7, after V lost 5 bases and J lost 1 base. The CDR3 contains 15 residues. For the CDR3, the DNA is TGCAGCGTTCCGGGACAGGGGTTGGGCCAAGAGACCCAGTACTTC. Translation: CSVPGQGLGQETQYF.

There are many counts of this clonotype. The chain is built from TRBV20-1 and TRBJ2-7; unclear D gene. Trimming cost V 5 bases and J 3 bases, with 11 bases left between them. This CDR3 has 12 amino acids. CDR1 DFQATT and CDR2 SNEGSKA come from the germline V gene (reference sequence). CDR3 sequence reads: CSAPDIGYEQYF. CDR3 DNA sequence: TGCAGTGCTCCAGATATTGGCTACGAGCAGTACTTC.

There are many counts of this clonotype. This chain joins TRBV11-1 and TRBJ1-2; D not certain. CDR3 length equals 16 residues. V shed 1 base and J shed 5 bases, with 17 bases lying between them. Germline V CDR1 and CDR2: SGHAT, FQDESV (reference sequence). The CDR3, as DNA: TGTGCCAGCAGCTTAGGGACGGCTTACCGCTTTTATGGCTACACCTTC. Amino acids: CASSLGTAYRFYGYTF.

This clonotype was detected many times. The gene calls are TRBV28 and TRBJ1-5; weak D call: TRBD1 (5 bases). The CDR3 is made up of 14 amino acids. Trimming cost V 5 bases and J 6 bases, with 14 bases left between them. CDR1 is MDHEN, CDR2 SYDVKM, per germline. The CDR3 is CASSRGRGGQPQHF. Written as DNA, the CDR3 is TGTGCCAGCAGTCGTGGTCGCGGGGGTCAGCCCCAGCATTTT. Full variable domain (rest looked up from reference TRBV28 and TRBJ1-5): DVKVTQSSRYLVKRTGEKVFLECVQDMDHENMFWYRQDPGLGLRLIYFSYDVKMKEKGDIPEGYSVSREKKERFSLILESASTNQTSMYLCASSRGRGGQPQHFGDGTRLSIL.

At least ten counts were recorded for this clonotype. The chain combines TRBV28 with TRBJ2-4; 8 bases map to TRBD2. Unmatched junction bases numbered 20, after V lost 6 bases and J lost 16 bases. The germline CDR1 and CDR2 sequences are MDHEN and SYDVKM. This CDR3 spans 15 amino acids. The CDR3 is CASSALGRPTSGRYF. Written as DNA, the CDR3 is TGTGCCAGCAGCGCCTTAGGGCGGCCCACTAGCGGCCGTTACTTC.

This clonotype was counted only a few times. The rearrangement uses TRBV4-3 and TRBJ1-5; possible D gene TRBD1, 6 bases. The CDR3 spans 14 residues. Germline CDR1 reads LGHNA; CDR2 reads YSLEER. V was trimmed by 5 bases and J by 8 bases, leaving 16 bases between them. The CDR3 DNA is TGCGCCAGCAGCGTACACAGGGCGGCCGAGCCCCAGCATTTT. It specifies CASSVHRAAEPQHF.

This clonotype occurred many times. The CDR3 coding sequence is TGTGCCAGCAGTAAGGGGATAGACAGAACATACTACGAGCAGTACTTC. It yields the protein CASSKGIDRTYYEQYF. V is TRBV6-1 and J is TRBJ2-7; TRBD1 is a possible D gene (5 bases). The CDR3 extends over 16 amino acids. The V gene's germline CDR1 is MNHNS and CDR2 SASEGT. The V end lost 5 bases, the J end lost 3 bases, and 20 bases lay between the germline ends.

The sample holds many counts of this clonotype. As DNA, the CDR3 is TGTGCCAGCAGTGCCAACAGGGGGCTTACGGGCACCGGGGAGCTGTTTTTT. Protein sequence: CASSANRGLTGTGELFF. The chain has TRBV2 and TRBJ2-2, with TRBD1 matching over 9 bases. Germline V gene data show CDR1 as SNHLY and CDR2 as FYNNEI. Unmatched junction bases numbered 10, after V lost 4 bases and J lost 4 bases. This CDR3 comprises 17 residues.

This clonotype has a handful of counts. V gene TRBV28 combines with J gene TRBJ2-5; D is undetermined. There are 14 residues in the CDR3. The V gene's germline CDR1 is MDHEN and CDR2 SYDVKM. The germline V and J ends were trimmed by 2 bases and 5 bases, with 12 bases remaining between them. CDR3 in amino acids: CASSLRPGWETQYF. DNA for the CDR3: TGTGCCAGCAGTTTACGGCCGGGCTGGGAGACCCAGTACTTC.

This clonotype appeared many times. The chain uses TRBV6-5 and TRBJ1-1; D gene ambiguous. This CDR3 region has 13 residues. In germline, CDR1 is MNHEY, CDR2 SVGAGI. V lost 6 bases and J 7 bases, leaving 15 bases between the germline ends. This CDR3 is CASSSHWGREAFF. CDR3 DNA sequence: TGTGCCAGCAGCTCCCACTGGGGTCGTGAAGCTTTCTTT.